The rows below give T cell receptor beta chains drawn from one sample of a study of T cells in Graves' hyperthyroidism and ophthalmopathy. MiXCR, applied by TCRdb to the multiplex PCR reads, yields one record per CDR3 protein. The sample holds roughly 290,000 distinct CDR3 sequences, approximately 15% seen once. What was sequenced was blood. The receptors derive from a woman between 35 and 50 years old with Graves' hyperthyroidism. The CDR3 runs from the conserved cysteine through the conserved F or W. The D gene is left open where the match is weak. Size tells how often a clone was seen (once, few, many) or the class of an expanded clone, and some rows leave it out.

>TRBJ1-1|16|-|TRBV3-1|-
TGTGCCAGCAGCCAAGAGAGGGGCAGGAGTACCACTGAAGCTTTCTTT
CASSQERGRSTTEAFF
>TRBJ1-5|16|-|TRBV11-2|few
TGTGCCAGCAGTCCTCGACCGTTGGGGGCTACTCAGCCCCAGCATTTT
CASSPRPLGATQPQHF
>TRBJ2-3|17|-|TRBV4-1|few
TGCGCCAGCAGCCAAGGAACCTCGGCAGCTAGCACAGATACGCAGTATTTT
CASSQGTSAASTDTQYF
>TRBJ2-5|13|TRBD1|TRBV12-3/TRBV12-4|many
TGTGCCAGCAGGGGGTACGGGACAGGTCCCCAGTACTTC
CASRGYGTGPQYF
>TRBJ1-4|12|-|TRBV28|once
TGTGCCAGCAGGGGAGACAATGAAAAACTGTTTTTT
CASRGDNEKLFF
>TRBJ2-7|14|-|TRBV13|few
TGTGCCAGCAGCTCATGGGGGGCCTCCTACGAGCAGTACTTC
CASSSWGASYEQYF
>TRBJ2-1|14|TRBD2|TRBV10-3|many
TGTGCCATCGGGTCACTAGCGGGGGACAATGAGCAGTTCTTC
CAIGSLAGDNEQFF
>TRBJ2-5|17|TRBD2|TRBV24-1|many
TGTGCCACCAGTGATTTTGCGGCTAGCGGGTCTCAAGAGACCCAGTACTTC
CATSDFAASGSQETQYF
>TRBJ2-7|13|-|TRBV28|many
TGTGCCAGCAGCCCCCACTGCTCCTACGAGCAGTACTTC
CASSPHCSYEQYF
>TRBJ2-2|16|TRBD2|TRBV6-2/TRBV6-3|-
TGTGCCAGCCGCGGTTTGGGACTACCGAACACCGGGGAGCTGTTTTTT
CASRGLGLPNTGELFF
>TRBJ1-1|14|-|TRBV28|-
TGTGCCAGCAGGACGGACGTCCTGAACACTGGAGCTTTCTTT
CASRTDVLNTGAFF
>TRBJ2-1|15|-|TRBV25-1|-
TGTGCCAGCAGATCCTCAGGGGGGCACTACAATGAGCAGTTCTTC
CASRSSGGHYNEQFF
>TRBJ2-1|15|TRBD1|TRBV27|few
TGTGCCAGCAGTTTAAGTAGGGGGCAATACAATGAGCAGTTCTTC
CASSLSRGQYNEQFF
>TRBJ2-5|16|-|TRBV6-1|many
TGTGCCAGCAGTTCACCCCGTACTGTCACACAAGAGACCCAGTACTTC
CASSSPRTVTQETQYF
>TRBJ2-1|15|-|TRBV5-8|-
TGTGCCAGCAGCTTTGGACTAACGGGCTTCAATGAGCAGTTCTTC
CASSFGLTGFNEQFF
>TRBJ2-7|15|-|TRBV7-2|-
TGTGCCAGCAGCTTAGTCGGCGGGACCCTCTACGAGCAGTACTTC
CASSLVGGTLYEQYF
>TRBJ1-4|14|-|TRBV3-1|many
TGTGCCAGCAGCCGACTCAGCCCTAATGAAAAACTGTTTTTT
CASSRLSPNEKLFF
>TRBJ1-2|14|-|TRBV7-2|many
TGTGCCAGCAGCTTAGCGTCGGTGCCGCGCGGCTACACCTTC
CASSLASVPRGYTF
>TRBJ2-7|10|-|TRBV2|many
TGTGCCAGCAGTGTGGGCGCGCAGTACTTC
CASSVGAQYF
>TRBJ1-6|14|TRBD1|TRBV6-2/TRBV6-3|many
TGTGCCAGCACCCGGGGACAGGAGAATTCACCCCTCCACTTT
CASTRGQENSPLHF
>TRBJ2-7|14|-|TRBV18|few
TGTGCCAGCTCACCCCGGACTACCACGTACGAGCAGTACTTC
CASSPRTTTYEQYF
>TRBJ2-7|14|-|TRBV12-3/TRBV12-4|many
TGTGCCAGCAGTTTATTTTATGCTGGAGGGGTGCAGTACTTC
CASSLFYAGGVQYF
>TRBJ2-5|14|-|TRBV19|-
TGTGCCAGTAGTTCGTCTAGCGTTGGGGAGACCCAGTACTTC
CASSSSSVGETQYF
>TRBJ2-1|17|TRBD1|TRBV27|many
TGTGCCAGCAGCTCTCCTCCCGGGACAGGATCCTACAATGAGCAGTTCTTC
CASSSPPGTGSYNEQFF
>TRBJ1-1|18|TRBD1|TRBV28|many
TGTGCCAGCAGTTTGACGGTCGGACAGGGGATGGGTAACACTGAAGCTTTCTTT
CASSLTVGQGMGNTEAFF
>TRBJ1-1|14|-|TRBV5-8|many
TGTGCCAGCAGCTCGACGGGGCAGAACACTGAAGCTTTCTTT
CASSSTGQNTEAFF
>TRBJ1-5|15|-|TRBV12-3/TRBV12-4|many
TGTGCCAGCAGTTTAGCTTGGGGGGGAAATCAGCCCCAGCATTTT
CASSLAWGGNQPQHF
>TRBJ2-3|15|-|TRBV5-1|many
TGCGCCAGCAGCTTGACGGTCACTAGCACAGATACGCAGTATTTT
CASSLTVTSTDTQYF
>TRBJ2-3|14|-|TRBV5-1|many
TGCGCCAGCAGCTTGGAGGGCGGAACAGATACGCAGTATTTT
CASSLEGGTDTQYF
>TRBJ2-7|16|TRBD2|TRBV27|many
TGTGCCAGCAGTTTAGCAGCGGGAGGGCCGAAAAACGAGCAGTACTTC
CASSLAAGGPKNEQYF
>TRBJ1-2|11|-|TRBV18|many
TGTGCCAGCTCGGGACGGGATGGCTACACCTTC
CASSGRDGYTF
>TRBJ1-3|17|-|TRBV7-9|few
TGTGCCAGCAGCTTAGGTGCGGTCTCATCTCCTGGAAACACCATATATTTT
CASSLGAVSSPGNTIYF
>TRBJ1-5|15|TRBD1|TRBV19|few
TGTGCCAGTAGTATACAGGGACAGCTGAATCAGCCCCAGCATTTT
CASSIQGQLNQPQHF
>TRBJ2-2|16|-|TRBV2|many
TGTGCCAGCAGTGGAGGCTGGACAGAGACCACCGGGGAGCTGTTTTTT
CASSGGWTETTGELFF
>TRBJ2-1|12|-|TRBV11-2|many
TGTGCCAGCAGCTTAGCATCAATATCGCAGTTCTTC
CASSLASISQFF
>TRBJ1-2|18|-|TRBV20-1|many
TGCAGTGCTAGACTACCCTCAGATGGCACAGGGTCTAACTATGGCTACACCTTC
CSARLPSDGTGSNYGYTF
>TRBJ2-1|12|-|TRBV20-1|-
TGCAGTGCTAGAGATCTTGGGCTCTCTTTGTTCTTC
CSARDLGLSLFF